Sequencing of this T cell receptor (beta chain) was carried out in a study of control samples from healthy donors and cancer patients. Assay used: immunoSEQ multiplex PCR; TCRdb lists only in-frame clones, some missing. The sample contains approximately 97,000 clones, just over 85% of which appear only once. The sequenced sample was blood. This clonotype was obtained from a man aged 30 to 39 in good health.

The CDR3 DNA reads TGTGCCTGGAGCCCACAGGGGTACTATGGCTACACCTTC. Protein: CAWSPQGYYGYTF. The rearrangement uses TRBV30 and TRBJ1-2; 7 bases agree with TRBD1. J lost 3 bases, V lost 3 bases, and 4 bases had no gene match. The CDR3 extends over 13 amino acids. Looked up from germline, CDR1 is GTSNPN and CDR2 is SVGIG (reference sequence).